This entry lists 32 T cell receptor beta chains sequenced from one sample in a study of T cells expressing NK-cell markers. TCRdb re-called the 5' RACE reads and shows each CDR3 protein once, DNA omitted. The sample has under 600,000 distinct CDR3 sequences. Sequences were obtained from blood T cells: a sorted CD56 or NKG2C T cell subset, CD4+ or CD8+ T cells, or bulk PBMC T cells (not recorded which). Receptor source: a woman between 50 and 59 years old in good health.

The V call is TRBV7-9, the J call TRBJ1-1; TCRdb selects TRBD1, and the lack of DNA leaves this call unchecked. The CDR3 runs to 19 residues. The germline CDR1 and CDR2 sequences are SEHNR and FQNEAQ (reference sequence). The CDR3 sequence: CASSSNNFNRDRGLPEAFF.

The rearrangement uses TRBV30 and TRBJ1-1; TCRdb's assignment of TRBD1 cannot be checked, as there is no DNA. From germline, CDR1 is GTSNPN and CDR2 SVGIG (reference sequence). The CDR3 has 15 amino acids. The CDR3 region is CAWSGGTGGVTEAFF.

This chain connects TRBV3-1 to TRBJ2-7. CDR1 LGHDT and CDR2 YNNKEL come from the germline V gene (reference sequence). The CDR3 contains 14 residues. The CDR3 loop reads CASSQTTQSYEQYF.

The CDR3 protein is CASSKNRDKDPHEQFF. The V gene is TRBV7-8, the J gene TRBJ2-1; no DNA is available, so the TRBD1 call from TCRdb remains unchecked. The length of the CDR3 is 16 residues. Germline lookup yields CDR1 SGHVS and CDR2 FQNEAQ.

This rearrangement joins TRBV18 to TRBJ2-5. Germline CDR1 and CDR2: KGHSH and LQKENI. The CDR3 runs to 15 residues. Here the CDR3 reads CASSPAAVAQETQYF.

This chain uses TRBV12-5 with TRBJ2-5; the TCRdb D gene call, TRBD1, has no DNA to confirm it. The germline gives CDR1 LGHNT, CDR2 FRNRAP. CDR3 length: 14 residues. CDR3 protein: CASGPGFSPETQYF.

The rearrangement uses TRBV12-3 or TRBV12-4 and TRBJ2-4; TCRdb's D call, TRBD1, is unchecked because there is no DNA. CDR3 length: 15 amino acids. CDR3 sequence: CASKFGAGVKNIQYF.

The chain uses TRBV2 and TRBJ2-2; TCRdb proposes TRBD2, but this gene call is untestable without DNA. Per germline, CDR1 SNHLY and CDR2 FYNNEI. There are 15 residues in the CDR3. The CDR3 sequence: CASSEPGVRTGELFF.

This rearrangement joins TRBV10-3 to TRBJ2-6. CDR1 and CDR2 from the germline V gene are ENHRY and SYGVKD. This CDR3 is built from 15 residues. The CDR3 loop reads CAISEDLSGANVLTF.

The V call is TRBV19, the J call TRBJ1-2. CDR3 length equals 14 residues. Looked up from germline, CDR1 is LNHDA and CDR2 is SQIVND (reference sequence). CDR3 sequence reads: CASTAGLVNYGYTF. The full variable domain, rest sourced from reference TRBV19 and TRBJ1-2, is DGGITQSPKYLFRKEGQNVTLSCEQNLNHDAMYWYRQDPGQGLRLIYYSQIVNDFQKGDIAEGYSVSREKKESFPLTVTSAQKNPTAFYLCASTAGLVNYGYTFGSGTRLTVV.

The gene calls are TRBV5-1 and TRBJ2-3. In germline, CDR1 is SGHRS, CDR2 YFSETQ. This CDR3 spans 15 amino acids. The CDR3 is CASSLAPKDTDTQYF.

This chain's CDR3 is CASSPDINEQYF. The chain links TRBV6-5 to TRBJ2-7. From germline, CDR1 is MNHEY and CDR2 SVGAGI. The CDR3 is 12 amino acids.

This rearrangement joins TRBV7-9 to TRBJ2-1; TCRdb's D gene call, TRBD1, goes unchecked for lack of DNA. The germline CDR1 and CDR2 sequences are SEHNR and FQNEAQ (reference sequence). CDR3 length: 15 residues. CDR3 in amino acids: CASSQRDREAGEQFF.

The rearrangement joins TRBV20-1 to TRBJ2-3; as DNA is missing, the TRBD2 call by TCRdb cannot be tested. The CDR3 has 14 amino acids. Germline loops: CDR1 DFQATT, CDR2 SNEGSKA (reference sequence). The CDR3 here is CSARAGVGADTQYF.

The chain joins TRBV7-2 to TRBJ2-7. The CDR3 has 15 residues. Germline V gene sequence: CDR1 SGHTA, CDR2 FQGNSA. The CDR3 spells CASSYNRRGSYEQYF.

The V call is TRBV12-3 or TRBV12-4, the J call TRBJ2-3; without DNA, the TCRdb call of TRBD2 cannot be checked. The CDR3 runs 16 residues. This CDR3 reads CASSSLVAGGRNTQYF.

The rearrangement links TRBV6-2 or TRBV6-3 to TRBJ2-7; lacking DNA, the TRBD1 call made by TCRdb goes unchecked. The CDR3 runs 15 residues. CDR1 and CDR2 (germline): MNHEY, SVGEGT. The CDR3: CASRGPGQGTYEQYF.

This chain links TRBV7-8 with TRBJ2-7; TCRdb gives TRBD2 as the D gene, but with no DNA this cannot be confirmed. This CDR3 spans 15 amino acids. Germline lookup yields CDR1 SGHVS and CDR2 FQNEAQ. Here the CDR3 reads CASSPARQGGYEQYF.

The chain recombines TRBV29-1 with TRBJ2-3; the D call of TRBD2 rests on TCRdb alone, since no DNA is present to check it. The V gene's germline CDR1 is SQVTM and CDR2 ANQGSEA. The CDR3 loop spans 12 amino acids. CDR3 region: CSVSPRTDTQYF.

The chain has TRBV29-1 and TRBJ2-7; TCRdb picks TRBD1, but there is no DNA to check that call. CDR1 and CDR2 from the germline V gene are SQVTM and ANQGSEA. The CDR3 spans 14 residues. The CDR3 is CSVEERGMLYEQYF.

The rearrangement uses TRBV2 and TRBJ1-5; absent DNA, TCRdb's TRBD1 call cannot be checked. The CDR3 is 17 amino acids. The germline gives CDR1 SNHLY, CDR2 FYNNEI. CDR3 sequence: CASSEASGWGGNQPQHF.

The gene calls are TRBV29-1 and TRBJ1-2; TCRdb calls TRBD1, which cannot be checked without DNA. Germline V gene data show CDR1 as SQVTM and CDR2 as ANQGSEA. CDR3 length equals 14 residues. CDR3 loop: CSVGSGGGSYGYTF.

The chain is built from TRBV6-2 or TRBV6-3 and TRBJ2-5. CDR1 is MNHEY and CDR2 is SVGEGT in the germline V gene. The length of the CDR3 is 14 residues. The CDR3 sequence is CASSYSSLQETQYF.

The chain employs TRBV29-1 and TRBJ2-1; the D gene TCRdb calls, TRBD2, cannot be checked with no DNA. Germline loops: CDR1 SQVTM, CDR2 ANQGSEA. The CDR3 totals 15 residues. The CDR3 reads CSVGQRLAGSNEQFF.

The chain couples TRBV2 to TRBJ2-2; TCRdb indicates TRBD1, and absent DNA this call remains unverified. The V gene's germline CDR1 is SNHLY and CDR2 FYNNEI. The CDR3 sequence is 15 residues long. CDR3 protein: CASSPTGQTTGELFF.

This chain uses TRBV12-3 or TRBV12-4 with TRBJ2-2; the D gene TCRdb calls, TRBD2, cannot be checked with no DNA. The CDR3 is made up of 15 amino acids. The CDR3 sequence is CASSPAGLGSGELFF.

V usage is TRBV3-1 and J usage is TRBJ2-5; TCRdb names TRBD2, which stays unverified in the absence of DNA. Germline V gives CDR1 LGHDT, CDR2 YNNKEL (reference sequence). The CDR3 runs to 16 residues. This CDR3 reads CASSRDLAGGGETQYF.

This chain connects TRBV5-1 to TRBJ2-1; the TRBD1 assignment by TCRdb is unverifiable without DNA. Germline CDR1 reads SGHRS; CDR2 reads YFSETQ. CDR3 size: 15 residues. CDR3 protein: CASSLAGTGYNEQFF.

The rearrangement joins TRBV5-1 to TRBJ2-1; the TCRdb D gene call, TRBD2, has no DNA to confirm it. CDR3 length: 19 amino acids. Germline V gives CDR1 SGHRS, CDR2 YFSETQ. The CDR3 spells CASSSGLAGGGSSYNEQFF.

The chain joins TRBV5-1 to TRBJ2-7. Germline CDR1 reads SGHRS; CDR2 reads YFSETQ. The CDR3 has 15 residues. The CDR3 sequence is CASSLWLDGTREQYF.

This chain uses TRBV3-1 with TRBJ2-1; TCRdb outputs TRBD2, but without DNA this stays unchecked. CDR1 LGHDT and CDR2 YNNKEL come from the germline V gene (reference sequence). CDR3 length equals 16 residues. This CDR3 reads CASSQDSLAAGNEQFF.

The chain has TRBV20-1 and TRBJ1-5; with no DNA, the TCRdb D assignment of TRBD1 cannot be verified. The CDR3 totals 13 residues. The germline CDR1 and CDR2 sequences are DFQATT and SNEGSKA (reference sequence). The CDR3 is CSARGQGLQPQHF.